One sample yielded the 13 T cell receptor beta chains listed below, sequenced in a study of Ad26.COV2.S vaccination and SARS-CoV-2 variants. Treatment described: approximately 18 received Ad26.COV2.S at low or high dose, single or two shots; about 5 received placebo; per-sample allocation not given. Samples came from day 63 after the first vaccine or placebo injection. Produced via immunoSEQ multiplex PCR; TCRdb's table is partial and in-frame only. Of roughly 350,000 clones listed, approximately 86% are singletons. This specimen consisted of peripheral blood, obtained in a trial of Ad26.COV2.S vaccine versus placebo. The source is a person aged 18 to 59 who received the Ad26.COV2.S COVID-19 vaccine or a placebo.

This chain links TRBV3-1 (or the pseudogene TRBV3-2) with TRBJ2-5; D might be TRBD1 or TRBD2, each matching 6 bases. Germline CDR1 and CDR2: LGHDT and YNNKEL (reference sequence). Trimming left V 0 bases short and J 4 bases short, with 18 bases between. The CDR3 length is 17 residues. In nucleotides, the CDR3 is TGTGCCAGCAGCCAAGAGTGGGGGGCCTCCGGGCGAGAGACCCAGTACTTC. It specifies CASSQEWGASGRETQYF.

This chain uses TRBV28 with TRBJ1-2, with D perhaps matching TRBD1 (5 bases). V was trimmed by 3 bases and J by 2 bases, leaving 10 bases between them. Germline CDR1 reads MDHEN; CDR2 reads SYDVKM. The CDR3 covers 14 residues. As DNA, the CDR3 is TGTGCCAGCAGTTTGGTTCGGGACAACTATGGCTACACCTTC. Amino acid sequence: CASSLVRDNYGYTF.

The chain has TRBV28 and TRBJ1-2; TRBD1 might be the D (6 bases). CDR1 is MDHEN, CDR2 SYDVKM, per germline. CDR3 length equals 13 residues. V was pared by 5 bases and J by 4 bases, with 11 bases between. CDR3 coding DNA: TGTGCCAGCAGTCCTCGGGACATCTATGGCTACACCTTC. Protein sequence: CASSPRDIYGYTF.

The rearrangement uses TRBV5-6 and TRBJ2-7; D remains ambiguous. There are 14 residues in the CDR3. Germline V gives CDR1 SGHDT, CDR2 YYEEEE. Trimming stripped 0 bases from V and 2 bases from J, with 9 bases between. The DNA for the CDR3 is TGTGCCAGCAGCTTGGGCTCTCTAGCCTACGAGCAGTACTTC. This translates into CASSLGSLAYEQYF.

The CDR3 DNA sequence: TGTGCCAGCAGTTACATTCAGGGTAGAACCTACGAGCAGTACTTC. This translates into CASSYIQGRTYEQYF. The chain recombines TRBV6-6 with TRBJ2-7, with D possibly TRBD1 on 5 matching bases. The CDR3 covers 15 residues. V was pared by 2 bases and J by 2 bases, with 13 bases between. Germline V gene data show CDR1 as MNHNY and CDR2 as SVGAGI (reference sequence).

The chain joins TRBV6-2 or TRBV6-3 to TRBJ2-5; 12 nucleotides line up with TRBD2. The CDR3 runs to 17 residues. The germline CDR1 and CDR2 sequences are MNHEY and SVGEGT. The J segment lost 3 bases and the V segment lost 0 bases, leaving 5 bases of the junction unmatched. Here the CDR3 reads CASSYSRLAGAKETQYF. The DNA for the CDR3 is TGTGCCAGCAGTTACTCAAGACTAGCGGGGGCAAAAGAGACCCAGTACTTC.

Note on this clone: One junction end disagrees with the germline gene, perhaps due to a read error. Other DNA sequences from this sample encode an identical CDR3 as well. The chain employs TRBV5-4 and TRBJ1-2; no definite D call. The CDR3 has 16 amino acids. The germline V gene has CDR1 SGHNT and CDR2 YYREEE (reference sequence). The CDR3, as DNA: TGCGCCAGCACCTATAACAGCGACCTAGCGGGTTTGGGCTACACCTTC. Translating it yields CASTYNSDLAGLGYTF.

This chain connects TRBV28 to TRBJ2-5, with unresolved D. This CDR3 is built from 14 residues. With 8 bases removed from V and 4 bases from J, the gap between germline ends came to 17 bases. Germline-derived CDR1 and CDR2 are MDHEN and SYDVKM. The CDR3 sequence: CASAPPTHLETQYF. CDR3 bases: TGTGCCAGCGCCCCTCCAACCCACCTAGAGACCCAGTACTTC. Full variable domain (remainder filled in from reference TRBV28 and TRBJ2-5): DVKVTQSSRYLVKRTGEKVFLECVQDMDHENMFWYRQDPGLGLRLIYFSYDVKMKEKGDIPEGYSVSREKKERFSLILESASTNQTSMYLCASAPPTHLETQYFGPGTRLLVL.

The rearrangement uses TRBV27 and TRBJ1-5, with TRBD1 matching over 7 bases. This CDR3 is built from 12 residues. Per the germline V gene, CDR1 is MNHEY and CDR2 is SMNVEV (reference sequence). Losses at the gene ends were 4 bases for V and 7 bases for J; bases not matched to a gene: 1. In DNA form, the CDR3 reads TGTGCCAGCAGTTACAGGGGACAGCCCCAGCATTTT. This translates into CASSYRGQPQHF.

This clone has more than one count but fewer than ten. This chain links TRBV29-1 with TRBJ2-7; D is unresolved. V lost 4 bases to trimming and J lost 4 bases, with 11 bases between them. From germline, CDR1 is SQVTM and CDR2 ANQGSEA. The CDR3 totals 12 residues. The CDR3 region has the DNA TGCAGCGTTGCTCGTGGGGTATACGAGCAGTACTTC. Its translation is CSVARGVYEQYF.

The chain links TRBV13 to TRBJ1-2, with no clear D. CDR1 is PRHDT, CDR2 FYEKMQ, per germline (reference sequence). V was pared by 3 bases and J by 9 bases, with 8 bases between. The CDR3 sequence is 11 residues long. The CDR3: CASSFDVRYTF. The CDR3 nucleotides are TGTGCCAGCAGCTTTGATGTTCGCTACACCTTC.

The V and J genes are TRBV3-1 (or the pseudogene TRBV3-2) and TRBJ2-5, with D perhaps given as TRBD1 or TRBD2 (5 bases each). Germline CDR1 and CDR2: LGHDT and YNNKEL (reference sequence). V was trimmed by 0 bases and J by 2 bases, leaving 10 bases between them. The CDR3 contains 15 residues. CDR3 sequence reads: CASSQDKRGQETQYF. The CDR3 region has the DNA TGTGCCAGCAGCCAAGATAAGAGGGGACAAGAGACCCAGTACTTC.

This rearrangement joins TRBV5-4 to TRBJ2-5; possible D gene TRBD2, 7 bases. CDR1 and CDR2 from the germline V gene are SGHNT and YYREEE (reference sequence). Trimming pared 2 bases from V and 5 bases from J, leaving 16 bases between. This CDR3 contains 15 residues. The CDR3 DNA is TGTGCCAGCAGCTTACAAGGGGGGGGCGCGGAGACCCAGTACTTC. It is translated as CASSLQGGGAETQYF.